A selection of T cell receptor beta chains follows, all from one sample in a study of OX40 agonist ivuxolimab in advanced cancers. Produced via immunoSEQ multiplex PCR; TCRdb's table is partial and in-frame only. This sample yields over 50,000 clones, of which over 80% are seen a single time; 1.9% belongs to the top ten. This specimen was CD4+ or CD8+ T cells sorted from blood, taken in a trial of the OX40 agonist ivuxolimab. The receptors shown here come from an adult with an advanced solid tumor such as melanoma, head and neck, liver or kidney cancer. Each CDR3 is given with its conserved first and last residue. D genes are given only for firm matches. Size is stated for part of the rows, as once, few or many counts, or as a class when the clone is expanded.

size	D	J	V	CDR3	DNA
-	-	TRBJ2-1	TRBV7-6	CASSSTGKTEQFF	TGTGCCAGCAGCTCAACAGGGAAAACCGAGCAGTTCTTC
-	TRBD1	TRBJ1-1	TRBV30	CAWSAQGAVTEAFF	TGTGCCTGGAGTGCCCAGGGGGCGGTCACTGAAGCTTTCTTT
-	-	TRBJ2-1	TRBV6-8	CASSPTSGSSYNEQFF	TGTGCCAGCAGCCCCACGTCCGGGAGCTCCTACAATGAGCAGTTCTTC
-	-	TRBJ1-4	TRBV5-1	CASSLGGVNEKLFF	TGCGCCAGCAGCTTAGGAGGGGTCAATGAAAAACTGTTTTTT
few	-	TRBJ2-1	TRBV28	CASSLLGNEQFF	TGTGCCAGCAGTCTCCTAGGCAATGAGCAGTTCTTC
-	TRBD1	TRBJ2-1	TRBV6-5	CASSLIQGYEQFF	TGTGCCAGCAGTCTAATACAGGGGTATGAGCAGTTCTTC
-	-	TRBJ1-1	TRBV5-3	CARSLAIMNTEAFF	TGTGCCAGAAGCTTGGCCATCATGAACACTGAAGCTTTCTTT
-	-	TRBJ2-3	TRBV5-1	CASSLEDTQYF	TGCGCCAGCAGCTTGGAAGATACGCAGTATTTT
-	-	TRBJ1-1	TRBV11-3	CASSAPPQGRAKSFRLEAFF	TGTGCCAGCAGCGCCCCCCCCCAGGGAAGGGCGAAATCGTTTCGGCTTGAAGCTTTCTTT
-	-	TRBJ1-5	TRBV7-2	CASSLVGGGNQPQHF	TGTGCCAGCAGCTTAGTGGGAGGAGGCAATCAGCCCCAGCATTTT
once	TRBD1	TRBJ1-1	TRBV7-6	CASSSTGGYTEAFF	TGTGCCAGCAGCTCCACAGGGGGATACACTGAAGCTTTCTTT
-	TRBD1	TRBJ2-2	TRBV7-7	CASSSPGQGAAGELFF	TGTGCCAGCAGCTCCCCGGGACAGGGGGCAGCCGGGGAGCTGTTTTTT
-	TRBD2	TRBJ2-5	TRBV5-4	CASSAHSGGGQETQYF	TGTGCCAGCAGCGCCCATAGCGGGGGGGGGCAAGAGACCCAGTACTTC
-	-	TRBJ1-5	TRBV6-1	CASSGGGFGQPQHF	TGTGCCAGCAGTGGAGGGGGATTTGGACAGCCCCAGCATTTT
few	-	TRBJ1-2	TRBV10-3	CAISENLGANGYTF	TGTGCCATCAGTGAGAACCTGGGGGCGAATGGCTACACCTTC
-	TRBD2	TRBJ2-3	TRBV15	CAAGLVGGAQYF	TGTGCTGCCGGACTAGTAGGCGGTGCGCAGTATTTT
-	TRBD1	TRBJ1-5	TRBV19	CASNPRGPYSNQPQHF	TGTGCCAGTAACCCCAGGGGGCCATATAGCAATCAGCCCCAGCATTTT
-	TRBD1	TRBJ1-2	TRBV14	CASSQDKAGGVYGYTF	TGTGCCAGCAGCCAAGATAAGGCAGGGGGCGTCTATGGCTACACCTTC
-	-	TRBJ2-1	TRBV9	CASSVVGGSYNEQFF	TGTGCCAGCAGCGTAGTCGGGGGCTCCTACAATGAGCAGTTCTTC
-	-	TRBJ2-3	TRBV5-1	CASSLAVSGDTQYF	TGCGCCAGCAGCTTGGCCGTGTCGGGAGATACGCAGTATTTT